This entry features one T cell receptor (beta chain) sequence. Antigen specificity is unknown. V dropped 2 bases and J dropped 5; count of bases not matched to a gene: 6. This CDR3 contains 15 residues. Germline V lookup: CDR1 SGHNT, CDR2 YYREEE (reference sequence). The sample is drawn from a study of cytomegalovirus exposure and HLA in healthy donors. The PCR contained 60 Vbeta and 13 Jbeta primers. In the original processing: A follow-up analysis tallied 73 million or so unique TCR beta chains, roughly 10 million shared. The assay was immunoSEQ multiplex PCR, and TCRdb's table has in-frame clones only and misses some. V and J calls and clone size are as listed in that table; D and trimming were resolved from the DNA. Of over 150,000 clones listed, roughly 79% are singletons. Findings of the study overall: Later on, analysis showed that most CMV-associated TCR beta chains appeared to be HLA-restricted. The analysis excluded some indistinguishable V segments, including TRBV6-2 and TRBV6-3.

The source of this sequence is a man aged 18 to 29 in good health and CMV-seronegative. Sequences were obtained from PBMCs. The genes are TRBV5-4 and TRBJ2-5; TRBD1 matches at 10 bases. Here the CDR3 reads CASSFGQGEGETQYF. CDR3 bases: TGTGCCAGCAGCTTCGGACAGGGGGAAGGGGAGACCCAGTACTTC.